This T cell receptor (beta chain) was retrieved from a study of blood T cell repertoires in COVID-19. This clone was observed a single time. Original processing methods: Reference gene primer amplification in the assay estimated nucleated cell counts. Assay used: immunoSEQ multiplex PCR; TCRdb lists only in-frame clones, some missing. That table supplies the V and J calls and clone size; D and trimming were determined from the DNA. The top ten clones hold around 40% of a sample with 140,000 to 150,000 clones, less than 90% of them seen once. This sequence was found in a human donor in a cohort sampled during active COVID-19. Sequencing was done on a sample of peripheral blood.

CDR3 amino acids: CASSEWDRGNIQYF. The CDR3 DNA sequence: TGTGCCAGCAGTGAATGGGACAGGGGAAACATTCAGTACTTC. This rearrangement joins TRBV6-1 to TRBJ2-4; 10 bases line up with TRBD1. Germline loops: CDR1 MNHNS, CDR2 SASEGT. The CDR3 is 14 residues long. The trim removed 2 bases at V and 6 bases at J, leaving 1 base unmatched.